The 5 T cell receptor beta chains listed next were all sequenced from one sample in a study of blood T cells in healthy people across ages (dated by TCRdb to about 2015). Preparation of the library involved 5' RACE. TCRdb shows the sequencer as Illumina HiSeq 2500. A second roughly 7 to 11 cycle PCR used a sample-barcoded 5' primer and a J-beta primer mix. TCRdb took the public reads, trimmed them with fastp at Q25, ran MiXCR for clone calling and kept in-frame beta chains. For every CDR3 protein sequence, its rows merge into one entry that carries the most common genes and DNA. The sample table records over 1,300,000 distinct CDR3 sequences; 55% to 75% of these occur just once. Over 5% of the sample rests with the top ten. The material sequenced was blood. The receptors derive from a man younger than 35 in good health.

The J gene is TRBJ2-5, the V gene TRBV12-3 or TRBV12-4; weak D call: TRBD2 (5 bases). There are 13 residues in the CDR3. V dropped 6 bases and J dropped 5 bases, with 13 bases sitting between them. CDR3 bases: TGTGCCAGCAGCTTACTAGGAATGGAGACCCAGTACTTC. Translation: CASSLLGMETQYF.

V usage is TRBV7-9 and J usage is TRBJ2-4, with D possibly being TRBD1 (5 bases). The J call may be wrong; the DNA end is better matched by TRBJ2-7. The CDR3 covers 12 residues. Looked up from germline, CDR1 is SEHNR and CDR2 is FQNEAQ (reference sequence). The CDR3 loop reads CASSAGLHEQYF. The DNA of the CDR3 is TGTGCCAGCAGCGCAGGGTTACACGAGCAGTACTTC.

In this sample, this clonotype turned up a few times. V is TRBV2 and J is TRBJ2-4; D may be TRBD2 (5 bases). Trimming took 3 bases from V and 0 from J, leaving 6 bases between them. In germline, CDR1 is SNHLY, CDR2 FYNNEI. The CDR3 loop spans 14 amino acids. CDR3 protein: CASSDGLAKNIQYF. The CDR3 bases are TGTGCCAGCAGTGACGGACTAGCCAAAAACATTCAGTACTTC.

The chain recombines TRBV12-5 with TRBJ2-5, with D uncertain. The J call may not be correct, given that the DNA end is closer to TRBJ2-7. From germline, CDR1 is LGHNT and CDR2 FRNRAP. The CDR3 extends over 11 amino acids. This CDR3 is CASGPPHEQYF. The DNA for the CDR3 is TGTGCTAGTGGTCCCCCCCACGAGCAGTACTTC.

The V gene is TRBV3-1, the J gene TRBJ2-5, with TRBD2 matching 9 bases. TRBJ2-7 explains the end of the DNA better; the J call may be wrong. Germline V lookup: CDR1 LGHDT, CDR2 YNNKEL (reference sequence). The CDR3 is made up of 15 amino acids. As DNA, the CDR3 is TGTGCCAGCAGCCAGTCTAGCGGGGATACCTACGAGCAGTACTTC. This gives the protein CASSQSSGDTYEQYF.